Listed here are 26 T cell receptor beta chains from one sample, sequenced in a study of T cell changes during pregnancy in multiple sclerosis. Sequenced by immunoSEQ multiplex PCR; TCRdb stores in-frame clones only, minus some. This table holds roughly 40,000 clones, around 92% found once. The material was CD4+ T cells from peripheral blood mononuclear cells, obtained in the second trimester of pregnancy. The receptor set was obtained from a female donor in good health, enrolled as a control in a pregnancy study.

The count of this clone is one. The rearrangement links TRBV28 to TRBJ2-5, with D perhaps matching TRBD1 (6 bases). With 6 bases removed from V and 6 bases from J, the gap between germline ends came to 14 bases. CDR1 MDHEN and CDR2 SYDVKM come from the germline V gene. This CDR3 spans 13 amino acids. Written as DNA, the CDR3 is TGTGCCAGCAGCCTAGGACAGCCACAGACCCAGTACTTC. Protein sequence: CASSLGQPQTQYF. The complete variable domain, with remaining parts taken from reference TRBV28 and TRBJ2-5, reads DVKVTQSSRYLVKRTGEKVFLECVQDMDHENMFWYRQDPGLGLRLIYFSYDVKMKEKGDIPEGYSVSREKKERFSLILESASTNQTSMYLCASSLGQPQTQYFGPGTRLLVL.

This clone showed up just once. The V gene is TRBV2, the J gene TRBJ1-6, with TRBD1 as a possible D gene (5 bases). This CDR3 spans 12 amino acids. The germline CDR1 and CDR2 sequences are SNHLY and FYNNEI. V was cut by 5 bases and J by 10 bases, with 9 bases left in between. The CDR3 loop reads CASSWGKSPLHF. Written as DNA, the CDR3 is TGTGCCAGCAGTTGGGGCAAATCACCCCTCCACTTT.

The rearrangement uses TRBV10-2 and TRBJ2-5; the D gene is possibly TRBD1 (6 bases). Germline values: CDR1 WSHSY, CDR2 SAAADI. V lost 7 bases, J lost 4 bases, and 16 bases lay in between. The CDR3 contains 14 residues. The CDR3 loop reads CASTRDTWGETQYF. In DNA form, the CDR3 reads TGCGCCAGCACCCGGGACACGTGGGGAGAGACCCAGTACTTC.

This clone turned up a few times. J is TRBJ1-1 and V is TRBV30; weak D call: TRBD1 (5 bases). The CDR3 length is 14 residues. Between the trimmed V and J ends, which lost 1 base and 4 bases, there was a span of 13 bases. Germline values: CDR1 GTSNPN, CDR2 SVGIG (reference sequence). CDR3 nucleotide sequence: TGTGCCTGGAGTGAAAAGGGGAAGGGCACTGAAGCTTTCTTT. It specifies CAWSEKGKGTEAFF.

The chain links TRBV10-3 to TRBJ2-1; 8 nucleotides align to TRBD2. Looked up from germline, CDR1 is ENHRY and CDR2 is SYGVKD. CDR3 size: 17 residues. V dropped 11 bases and J dropped 0; count of bases not matched to a gene: 15. For the CDR3, the DNA is TGTGCCTCCCGGGGTAGCGGGACTGTAAGCTCCTACAATGAGCAGTTCTTC. Protein sequence: CASRGSGTVSSYNEQFF.

To note about this clone: Different DNA sequences within this sample yield the same CDR3. The CDR3 region is CAITGGSGNTIYF. Here the CDR3 DNA reads TGTGCCATCACCGGGGGGAGTGGAAACACCATATATTTT. The rearrangement links TRBV10-3 to TRBJ1-3; maybe TRBD1 (5 bases). The V end was cut by 7 bases, the J end by 3 bases, with 10 bases between. The CDR3 spans 13 residues. The germline V gene has CDR1 ENHRY and CDR2 SYGVKD.

The chain couples TRBV7-2 to TRBJ2-7, with a weak D call TRBD2 (6 bases). The CDR3 is 13 amino acids. The V gene's germline CDR1 is SGHTA and CDR2 FQGNSA. V lost 3 bases and J 6 bases, leaving 12 bases between the germline ends. CDR3 protein: CASSFRLVGEQYF. The CDR3 DNA sequence: TGTGCCAGCAGCTTCCGACTAGTCGGCGAGCAGTACTTC.

This chain joins TRBV2 and TRBJ2-5; D may be TRBD2 (6 bases). The V gene lost 3 bases and the J gene lost 6 bases, with 11 bases spanning the gap. Germline CDR1 SNHLY, CDR2 FYNNEI. The CDR3 is 13 amino acids. For the CDR3, the DNA is TGTGCCAGCAGTGACCGGCGGGGCCAGACCCAGTACTTC. It is translated as CASSDRRGQTQYF.

The rearrangement links TRBV7-2 to TRBJ2-7; tentative D call: TRBD2 (5 bases). CDR1 is SGHTA, CDR2 FQGNSA, per germline. The CDR3 loop spans 14 amino acids. Trimming shortened V by 2 bases and J by 5 bases, and 13 bases separated the two germline ends. CDR3 residues: CASSLRRTPNEQYF. CDR3 sequence (DNA): TGTGCCAGCAGCTTACGGCGGACTCCTAACGAGCAGTACTTC.

The CDR3 nucleotides are TGTGCCAGCGGAACCTGGACTAGCGGGAACCCCGGGTTCTTC. It is translated as CASGTWTSGNPGFF. The chain combines TRBV5-8 with TRBJ2-1; 12 bases are shared with TRBD2. The V segment lost 7 bases and the J segment 15 bases; nucleotides outside the gene matches: 14. In germline, CDR1 is SGHTS, CDR2 YDEGEE. The CDR3 totals 14 residues.

The chain employs TRBV6-4 and TRBJ2-7; 9 bases are a match to TRBD1. CDR1 is MRHNA and CDR2 is SNTAGT in the germline V gene. The CDR3 length is 14 residues. The ends lost 7 bases at V and 1 base at J; junction bases unmatched: 5. The CDR3 reads CASTSGTGSYEQYF. CDR3 nucleotide sequence: TGTGCCAGCACCTCCGGGACAGGGTCCTACGAGCAGTACTTC.

This chain joins TRBV2 and TRBJ1-5; the D is unclear. The CDR3 runs 14 residues. Per the germline V gene, CDR1 is SNHLY and CDR2 is FYNNEI. V lost 2 bases and J 0 bases, leaving 5 bases between the germline ends. The CDR3 DNA sequence: TGTGCCAGCAGTGAACAGTATAGCAATCAGCCCCAGCATTTT. Its translation: CASSEQYSNQPQHF.

V is TRBV29-1 and J is TRBJ1-1; TRBD1 is a possible D gene (6 bases). The CDR3 runs 14 residues. Germline values: CDR1 SQVTM, CDR2 ANQGSEA. The V end was cut by 7 bases, the J end by 3 bases, with 18 bases between. This CDR3 is CSAQTRGRDTEAFF. The CDR3 bases are TGCAGCGCCCAGACCAGGGGACGGGACACTGAAGCTTTCTTT.

The CDR3 DNA is TGTGCCAGCAGTACCCAGGGTGCTAATGAAAAACTGTTTTTT. Translation: CASSTQGANEKLFF. The chain carries TRBV28 and TRBJ1-4; D perhaps matches TRBD1 (5 bases). CDR1 and CDR2 (germline): MDHEN, SYDVKM. Trimming removed 5 bases at V and 3 bases at J, with 10 bases between. The CDR3 contains 14 residues.

Notes on this clone: Other DNA sequences of this sample code for an identical CDR3. This chain connects TRBV7-3 to TRBJ1-1; possible D gene TRBD1, 5 bases. Germline V gene sequence: CDR1 SGHTA, CDR2 FQGTGA. The CDR3 sequence is 13 residues long. V shed 4 bases and J shed 1 base, with 7 bases lying between them. The CDR3 region is CASSSQGNTEAFF. The CDR3 DNA reads as TGTGCCAGCAGCTCCCAGGGGAACACTGAAGCTTTCTTT.

This chain joins TRBV5-4 and TRBJ2-7; 8 bases line up with TRBD2. The CDR3 is 13 residues long. Germline CDR1 is SGHNT and CDR2 is YYREEE (reference sequence). Trimming took 5 bases from V and 5 from J; bases not matched to a gene: 6. As DNA, the CDR3 is TGTGCCAGCAGTCGGGGGGGCACGGACGAGCAGTACTTC. Amino acid sequence: CASSRGGTDEQYF.

J is TRBJ1-5 and V is TRBV5-4, with D tentatively TRBD1 (6 bases). Germline V lookup: CDR1 SGHNT, CDR2 YYREEE (reference sequence). Trimming removed 2 bases at V and 7 bases at J, with 7 bases between. The CDR3 sequence is 12 residues long. In nucleotides, the CDR3 is TGTGCCAGCAGCTTACAGGGCCAGCCCCAGCATTTT. Translation gives CASSLQGQPQHF.

The rearrangement links TRBV19 to TRBJ1-1; D may be TRBD1 (5 bases). Trimming removed 6 bases at V and 5 bases at J, with 19 bases between. CDR1 is LNHDA, CDR2 SQIVND, per germline (reference sequence). The CDR3 loop spans 15 amino acids. The DNA of the CDR3 is TGTGCCAGTAGAGGTCTCTTGGGGCTTCGAACTGAAGCTTTCTTT. Protein: CASRGLLGLRTEAFF.

The chain is built from TRBV21-1 and TRBJ1-4; the D call of TRBD1 is as the table states it, not checked on the DNA. TRBV21-1 is deemed a pseudogene. This CDR3 contains 15 residues. For the CDR3, the DNA is TGTGCCAGCAGCAAAGAAGAGCGACAGGGGAGAAAACTGTTTTTT. Encoded protein: CASSKEERQGRKLFF.

The chain recombines TRBV10-3 with TRBJ2-5; tentative D call: TRBD1 (6 bases). CDR1 ENHRY and CDR2 SYGVKD come from the germline V gene. The CDR3 has 17 amino acids. V dropped 0 bases and J dropped 5 bases, with 19 bases sitting between them. The CDR3 here is CAISESIQGPQRETQYF. The CDR3 DNA reads as TGTGCCATCAGTGAGTCAATCCAGGGGCCGCAGCGGGAGACCCAGTACTTC.

Written as DNA, the CDR3 is TGTGCCTGGTCCTCCAGGGGGGCGCAGTACTTC. It codes for CAWSSRGAQYF. The chain has TRBV30 and TRBJ2-7; tentatively, D is TRBD1 (7 bases). The CDR3 runs 11 residues. The germline CDR1 and CDR2 sequences are GTSNPN and SVGIG (reference sequence). V was cut by 5 bases and J by 9 bases, with 14 bases left in between.

The rearrangement uses TRBV13 and TRBJ2-3, with D possibly matching TRBD2 (5 bases). The CDR3 runs 13 residues. CDR1 is PRHDT and CDR2 is FYEKMQ in the germline V gene (reference sequence). V lost 5 bases and J 4 bases, leaving 10 bases between the germline ends. The CDR3 protein is CASSKERSDTQYF. The DNA of the CDR3 is TGTGCCAGCAGCAAAGAGCGGTCAGATACGCAGTATTTT.

The sample holds one count of this clone. The chain joins TRBV19 to TRBJ2-1; TRBD2 agrees at 8 bases. The CDR3 length is 15 residues. V was pared by 5 bases and J by 9 bases, with 12 bases of the junction left unmatched. Germline loops: CDR1 LNHDA, CDR2 SQIVND (reference sequence). The CDR3 bases are TGTGCCAGTAGTTTAACCAGCGGGAGAGGTAGTGAGCAGTTCTTC. Translation: CASSLTSGRGSEQFF.

The chain employs TRBV28 and TRBJ2-7; D perhaps matches TRBD2 (7 bases). V lost 10 bases to trimming and J lost 4 bases, with 23 bases between them. Germline values: CDR1 MDHEN, CDR2 SYDVKM. The CDR3 runs 15 residues. The CDR3 sequence: CATAERGAGVYEQYF. In DNA, the CDR3 is TGTGCCACCGCTGAGAGGGGGGCGGGAGTGTACGAGCAGTACTTC.

This clone was found once. The V call is TRBV19, the J call TRBJ1-5, with D possibly matching TRBD1 (6 bases). There are 17 residues in the CDR3. Trimming left V 2 bases short and J 1 base short, with 15 bases between. Per the germline V gene, CDR1 is LNHDA and CDR2 is SQIVND (reference sequence). The CDR3 reads CASSISGGARSNQPQHF. The DNA of the CDR3 is TGTGCCAGTAGTATAAGCGGGGGGGCAAGGAGCAATCAGCCCCAGCATTTT.

V gene TRBV11-2 combines with J gene TRBJ2-7; 8 nucleotides match TRBD1. The CDR3 is 13 amino acids. Germline V gene lookup returns CDR1 SGHAT and CDR2 FQNNGV. The ends lost 8 bases at V and 5 bases at J; junction bases unmatched: 8. Here the CDR3 reads CASGMAGGDEQYF. The DNA for the CDR3 is TGTGCCAGCGGGATGGCAGGGGGCGACGAGCAGTACTTC.